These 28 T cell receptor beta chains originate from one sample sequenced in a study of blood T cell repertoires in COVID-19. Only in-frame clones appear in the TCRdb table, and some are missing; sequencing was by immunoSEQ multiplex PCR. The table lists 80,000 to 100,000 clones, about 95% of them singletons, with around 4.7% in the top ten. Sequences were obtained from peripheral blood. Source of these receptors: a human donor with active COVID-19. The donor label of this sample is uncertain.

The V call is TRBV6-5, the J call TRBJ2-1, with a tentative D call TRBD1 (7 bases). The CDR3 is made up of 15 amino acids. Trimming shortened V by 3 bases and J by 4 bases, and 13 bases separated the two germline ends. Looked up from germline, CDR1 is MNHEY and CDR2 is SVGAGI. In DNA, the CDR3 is TGTGCCAGCAGTTATGAGGGGGCGGGATACAATGAGCAGTTCTTC. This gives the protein CASSYEGAGYNEQFF.

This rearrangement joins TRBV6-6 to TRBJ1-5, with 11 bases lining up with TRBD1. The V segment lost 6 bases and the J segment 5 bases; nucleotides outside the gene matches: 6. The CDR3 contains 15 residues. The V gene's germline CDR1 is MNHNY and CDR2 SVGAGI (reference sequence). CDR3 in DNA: TGTGCCAGCAGATTTACGGGACAGGGGGATCAGCCCCAGCATTTT. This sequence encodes CASRFTGQGDQPQHF.

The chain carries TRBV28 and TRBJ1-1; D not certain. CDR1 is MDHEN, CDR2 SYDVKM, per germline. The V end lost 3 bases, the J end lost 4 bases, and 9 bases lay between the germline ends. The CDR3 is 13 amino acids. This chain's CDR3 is CASSLRGVTEAFF. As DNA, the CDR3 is TGTGCCAGCAGTTTGAGAGGTGTCACTGAAGCTTTCTTT.

This CDR3 reads CASSINQGNTEAFF. CDR3 in DNA: TGTGCCAGTAGTATAAATCAGGGGAACACTGAAGCTTTCTTT. V usage is TRBV19 and J usage is TRBJ1-1; D possibly corresponds to TRBD1 (5 bases). The CDR3 runs 14 residues. Germline CDR1 LNHDA, CDR2 SQIVND (reference sequence). V was cut by 2 bases and J by 1 base, with 8 bases left in between.

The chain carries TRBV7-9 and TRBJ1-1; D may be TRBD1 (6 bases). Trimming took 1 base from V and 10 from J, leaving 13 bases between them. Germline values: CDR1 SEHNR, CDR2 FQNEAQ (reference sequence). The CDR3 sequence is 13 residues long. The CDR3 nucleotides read TGTGCCAGCAGCTTAGAACTAAAGACAGGAGCTTTCTTT. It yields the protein CASSLELKTGAFF.

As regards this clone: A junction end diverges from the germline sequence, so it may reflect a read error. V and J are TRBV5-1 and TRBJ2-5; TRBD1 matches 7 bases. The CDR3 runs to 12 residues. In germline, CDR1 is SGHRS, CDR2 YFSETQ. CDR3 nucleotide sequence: TGCGCCAGCAGGTTGACTGACAGGGCGATACACTTC. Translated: CASRLTDRAIHF.

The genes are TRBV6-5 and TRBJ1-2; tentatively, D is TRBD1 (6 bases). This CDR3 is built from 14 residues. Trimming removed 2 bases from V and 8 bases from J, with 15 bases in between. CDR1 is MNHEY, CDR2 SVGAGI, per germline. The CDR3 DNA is TGTGCCAGCAGTTACACCAGACAGGCTCCAGGCTACACCTTC. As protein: CASSYTRQAPGYTF.

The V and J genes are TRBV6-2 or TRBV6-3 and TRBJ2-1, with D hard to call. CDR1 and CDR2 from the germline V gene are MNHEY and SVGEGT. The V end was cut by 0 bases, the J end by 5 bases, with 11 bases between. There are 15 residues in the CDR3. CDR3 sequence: CASSYSKPTHNEQFF. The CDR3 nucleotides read TGTGCCAGCAGTTACTCGAAACCTACTCACAATGAGCAGTTCTTC.

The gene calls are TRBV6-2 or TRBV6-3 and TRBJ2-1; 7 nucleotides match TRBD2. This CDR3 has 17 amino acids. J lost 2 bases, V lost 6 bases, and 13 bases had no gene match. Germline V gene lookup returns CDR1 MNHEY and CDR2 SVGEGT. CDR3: CASSPHPSGMAYNEQFF. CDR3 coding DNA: TGTGCCAGCAGCCCCCATCCTAGCGGAATGGCCTACAATGAGCAGTTCTTC.

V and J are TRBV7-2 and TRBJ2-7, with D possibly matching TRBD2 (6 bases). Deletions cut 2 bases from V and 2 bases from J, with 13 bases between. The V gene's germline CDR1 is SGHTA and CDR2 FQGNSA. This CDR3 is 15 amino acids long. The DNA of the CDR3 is TGTGCCAGCAGCTTAACTGCGGGGCGGGCCTACGAGCAGTACTTC. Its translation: CASSLTAGRAYEQYF.

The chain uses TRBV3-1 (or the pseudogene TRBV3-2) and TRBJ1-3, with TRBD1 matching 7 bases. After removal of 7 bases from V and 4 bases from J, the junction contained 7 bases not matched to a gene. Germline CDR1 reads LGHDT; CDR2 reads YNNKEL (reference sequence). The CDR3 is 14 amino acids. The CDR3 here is CASTGRTGGNTIYF. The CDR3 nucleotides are TGTGCCAGCACCGGAAGGACAGGAGGAAACACCATATATTTT.

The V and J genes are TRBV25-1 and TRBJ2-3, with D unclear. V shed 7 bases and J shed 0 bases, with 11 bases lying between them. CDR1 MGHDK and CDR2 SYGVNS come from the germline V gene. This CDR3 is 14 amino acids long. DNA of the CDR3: TGTGCCAGCACGCGCCCGGGTAGCACAGATACGCAGTATTTT. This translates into CASTRPGSTDTQYF.

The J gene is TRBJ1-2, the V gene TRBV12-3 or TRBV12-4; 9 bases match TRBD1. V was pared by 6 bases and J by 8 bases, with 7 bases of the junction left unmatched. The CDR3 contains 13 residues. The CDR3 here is CASRPDRGKGYTF. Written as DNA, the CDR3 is TGTGCCAGCAGGCCCGACAGGGGGAAGGGCTACACCTTC.

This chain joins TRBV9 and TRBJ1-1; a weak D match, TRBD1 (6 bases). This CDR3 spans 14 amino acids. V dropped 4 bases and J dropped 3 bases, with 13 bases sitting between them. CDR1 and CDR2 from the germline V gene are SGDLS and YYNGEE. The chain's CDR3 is CASSPLTGYTEAFF. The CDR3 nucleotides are TGTGCCAGCAGCCCGCTAACAGGGTACACTGAAGCTTTCTTT.

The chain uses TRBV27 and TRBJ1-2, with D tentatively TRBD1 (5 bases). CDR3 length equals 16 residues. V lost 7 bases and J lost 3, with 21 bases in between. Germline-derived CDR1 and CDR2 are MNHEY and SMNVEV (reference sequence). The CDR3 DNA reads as TGTGCCAGCACCCGCATCACAGGATCTAAACACTATGGCTACACCTTC. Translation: CASTRITGSKHYGYTF.

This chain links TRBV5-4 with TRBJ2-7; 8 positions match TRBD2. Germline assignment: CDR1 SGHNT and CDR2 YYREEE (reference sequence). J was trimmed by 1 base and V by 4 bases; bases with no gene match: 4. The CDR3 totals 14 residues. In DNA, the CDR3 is TGTGCCAGCAGCCCGGGGGGGCTATCCTACGAGCAGTACTTC. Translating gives CASSPGGLSYEQYF.

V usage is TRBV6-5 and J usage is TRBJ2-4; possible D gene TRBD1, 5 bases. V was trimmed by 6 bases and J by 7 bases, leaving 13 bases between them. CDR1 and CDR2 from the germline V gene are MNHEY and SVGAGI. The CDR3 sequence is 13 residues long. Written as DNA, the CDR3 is TGTGCCAGCAGGTCGCCAGGGTTGAACATTCAGTACTTC. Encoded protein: CASRSPGLNIQYF.

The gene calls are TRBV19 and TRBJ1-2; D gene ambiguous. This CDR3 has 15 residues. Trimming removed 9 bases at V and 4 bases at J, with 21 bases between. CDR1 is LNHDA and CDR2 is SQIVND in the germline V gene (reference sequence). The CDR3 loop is CASRPPPERGYGYTF. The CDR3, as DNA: TGTGCCAGCCGGCCACCGCCAGAAAGAGGCTATGGCTACACCTTC.

In DNA, the CDR3 is TGTGCCAGCAGCCCGGCTAGACCTCAAGAGACCCAGTACTTC. Its protein is CASSPARPQETQYF. The chain uses TRBV7-9 and TRBJ2-5; D gene ambiguous. Per the germline V gene, CDR1 is SEHNR and CDR2 is FQNEAQ (reference sequence). Trimming took off 5 bases at V and 2 bases at J, with 12 bases between the two ends. The CDR3 is made up of 14 amino acids.

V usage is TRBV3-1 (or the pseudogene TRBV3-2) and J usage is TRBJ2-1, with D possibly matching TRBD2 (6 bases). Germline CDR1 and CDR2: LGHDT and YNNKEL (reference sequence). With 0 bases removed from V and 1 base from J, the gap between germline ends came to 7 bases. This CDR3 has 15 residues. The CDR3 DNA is TGTGCCAGCAGCCAAGATGGGGGGTCCTACAATGAGCAGTTCTTC. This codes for CASSQDGGSYNEQFF.

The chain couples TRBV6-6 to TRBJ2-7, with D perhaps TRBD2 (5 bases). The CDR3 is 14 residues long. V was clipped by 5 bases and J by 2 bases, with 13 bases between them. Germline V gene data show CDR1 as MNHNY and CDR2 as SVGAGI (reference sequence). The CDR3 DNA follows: TGTGCCAGCAGTGACGGAGGCGGACCCTACGAGCAGTACTTC. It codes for CASSDGGGPYEQYF.

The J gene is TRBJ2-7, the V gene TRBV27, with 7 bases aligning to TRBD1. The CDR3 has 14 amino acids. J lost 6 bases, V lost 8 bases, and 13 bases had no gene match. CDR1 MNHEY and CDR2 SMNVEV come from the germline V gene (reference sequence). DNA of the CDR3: TGTGCCAGCGCCGATCACGGACAGGACCTCGAGCAGTACTTC. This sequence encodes CASADHGQDLEQYF.

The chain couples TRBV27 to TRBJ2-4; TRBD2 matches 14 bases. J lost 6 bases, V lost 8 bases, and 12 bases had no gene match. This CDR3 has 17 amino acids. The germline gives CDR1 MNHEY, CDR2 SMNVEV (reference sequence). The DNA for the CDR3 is TGTGCCAGCGGAATAGGACTAGCGGGGGGAGTGGGAAACATTCAGTACTTC. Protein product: CASGIGLAGGVGNIQYF.

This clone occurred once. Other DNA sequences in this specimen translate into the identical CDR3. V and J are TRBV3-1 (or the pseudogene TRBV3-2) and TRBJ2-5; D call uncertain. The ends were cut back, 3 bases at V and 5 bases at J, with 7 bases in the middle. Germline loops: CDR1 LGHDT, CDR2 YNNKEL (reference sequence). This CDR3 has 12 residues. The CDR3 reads CASSQVSETQYF. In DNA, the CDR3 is TGTGCCAGCAGCCAGGTGAGCGAGACCCAGTACTTC.

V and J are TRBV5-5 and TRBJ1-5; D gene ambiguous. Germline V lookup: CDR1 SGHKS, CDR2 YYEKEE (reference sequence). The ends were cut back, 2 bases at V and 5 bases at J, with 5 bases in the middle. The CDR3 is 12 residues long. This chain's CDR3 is CASSFLDQPQHF. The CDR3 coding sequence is TGTGCCAGCAGCTTTCTAGATCAGCCCCAGCATTTT.

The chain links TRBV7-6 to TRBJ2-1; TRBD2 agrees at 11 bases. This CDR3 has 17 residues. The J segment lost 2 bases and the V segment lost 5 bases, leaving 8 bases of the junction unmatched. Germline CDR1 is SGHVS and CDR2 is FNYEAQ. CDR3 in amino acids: CASSRQTSGTTYNEQFF. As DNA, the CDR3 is TGTGCCAGCAGCCGCCAGACTAGCGGGACTACCTACAATGAGCAGTTCTTC.

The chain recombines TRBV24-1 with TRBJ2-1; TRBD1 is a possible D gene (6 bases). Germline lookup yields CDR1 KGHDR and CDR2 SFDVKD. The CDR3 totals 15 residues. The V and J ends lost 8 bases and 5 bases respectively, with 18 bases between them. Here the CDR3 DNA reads TGTGCCACCAAGACTTCGGGACAAGTGAACAATGAGCAGTTCTTC. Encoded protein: CATKTSGQVNNEQFF.

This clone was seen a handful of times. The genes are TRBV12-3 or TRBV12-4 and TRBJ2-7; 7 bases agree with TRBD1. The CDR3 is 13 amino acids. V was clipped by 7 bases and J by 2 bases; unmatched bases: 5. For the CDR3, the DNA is TGTGCCAGCACCAGACAGGGTCCCTACGAGCAGTACTTC. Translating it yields CASTRQGPYEQYF.